The T cell receptor (beta chain) under discussion was sequenced for a study of T cell changes during pregnancy in multiple sclerosis. The method was immunoSEQ multiplex PCR; TCRdb's version includes in-frame clones alone and lacks a portion of them. The sample contains tens of thousands of clones, just over 90% of which appear only once. Deletions cut 3 bases from V and 4 bases from J, with 9 bases between. The germline gives CDR1 LNHDA, CDR2 SQIVND (reference sequence). The CDR3 has 14 amino acids. The receptor was isolated from a female donor in good health, enrolled as a control in a pregnancy study. The sample consisted of peripheral blood, taken in the second trimester of pregnancy. The chain is built from TRBV19 and TRBJ2-2; D gene uncertain. Here the CDR3 reads CASSIQDATGELFF. The CDR3 nucleotides read TGTGCCAGTAGTATCCAGGATGCCACCGGGGAGCTGTTTTTT.